This T cell receptor (beta chain) is drawn from a study of T cells after yellow fever vaccination. General study results and limits: Booster samples showed a return of most primary-vaccination clones (around 96% CD4, about 87% CD8).

The sample holds many counts of this clonotype. Its antigen is as yet unknown. MiXCR, applied by TCRdb to the 5' RACE reads, yields one record per CDR3 protein. Of roughly 160,000 distinct CDR3 sequences listed, 5.5% to 7.5% were seen once; the top ten hold roughly 2.5%. Germline V gene data show CDR1 as MNHEY and CDR2 as SVGAGI. The CDR3 has 16 amino acids. The V gene end was trimmed by 2 bases and the J gene end by 4 bases; junction bases not matched to a gene: 10. The chain links TRBV6-5 to TRBJ1-1; 7 bases map to TRBD1. The sequence was collected from a man between 18 and 35 years old who received the YFV17D yellow fever vaccine. The source material was CD4+ T cells sorted from PBMCs, sampled about 5 days after the first yellow fever vaccination. The CDR3 loop reads CASSYIRQGGVTEAFF. CDR3 nucleotides: TGTGCCAGCAGTTACATCCGACAGGGAGGGGTCACTGAAGCTTTCTTT.